This T cell receptor (beta chain) appears in the sequencing data of a study of Ad26.COV2.S vaccination and SARS-CoV-2 variants. As for treatment: some 19 received Ad26.COV2.S at low or high dose, single or two shots; a few received placebo; per-sample allocation not given. The samples date from day 63 after the first vaccine or placebo injection. Sequencing used immunoSEQ multiplex PCR; TCRdb keeps in-frame clones, though not all of them. Of 300,000 to 500,000 clones listed, more than 85% are singletons. The sequence came from a person aged 18-65 years who received the Ad26.COV2.S COVID-19 vaccine or a placebo. Source: peripheral blood, taken in a trial of Ad26.COV2.S vaccine versus placebo.

The chain's CDR3 is CASSLQGLDGYTF. The CDR3 DNA sequence: TGTGCCAGCAGCTTACAGGGGTTGGATGGCTACACCTTC. The chain employs TRBV7-8 and TRBJ1-2; possibly TRBD1 for D (6 bases). The ends were cut back, 2 bases at V and 6 bases at J, with 10 bases in the middle. CDR3 length: 13 amino acids. Germline V gene lookup returns CDR1 SGHVS and CDR2 FQNEAQ.